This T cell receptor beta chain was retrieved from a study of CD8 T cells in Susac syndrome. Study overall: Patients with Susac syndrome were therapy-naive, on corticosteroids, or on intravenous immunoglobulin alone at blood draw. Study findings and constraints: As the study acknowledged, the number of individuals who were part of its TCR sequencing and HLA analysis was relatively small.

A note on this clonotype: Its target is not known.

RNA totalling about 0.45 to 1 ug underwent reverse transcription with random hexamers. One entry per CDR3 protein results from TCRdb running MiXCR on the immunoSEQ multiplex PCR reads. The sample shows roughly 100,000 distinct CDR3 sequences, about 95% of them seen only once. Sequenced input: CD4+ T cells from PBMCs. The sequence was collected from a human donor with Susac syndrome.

The CDR3 protein is CASSQVGESSPLHF. Written as DNA, the CDR3 is TGTGCCAGCAGCCAAGTTGGGGAAAGCTCACCCCTCCACTTT. This rearrangement joins TRBV3-1 to TRBJ1-6; D not resolved. The V gene lost 1 base and the J gene lost 10 bases, with 11 bases spanning the gap. CDR1 and CDR2 from the germline V gene are LGHDT and YNNKEL (reference sequence). CDR3 length: 14 residues.